This T cell receptor (beta chain) was profiled in a study of Ad26.COV2.S vaccination and SARS-CoV-2 variants. V lost 1 base, J lost 7 bases, and 12 bases stayed unmatched. The CDR3 extends over 16 amino acids. The germline CDR1 and CDR2 sequences are KGHSH and LQKENI. This sample's treatment: some 20 received Ad26.COV2.S at low or high dose, single or two shots; several received placebo; per-sample allocation not given. Day 63 after the first injection of vaccine or placebo was the sampling time. The data were produced by immunoSEQ multiplex PCR, yet TCRdb's version contains in-frame clones alone and is incomplete. Here the sample spans around 300,000 clones, around 89% being singletons.

The origin of this receptor is a person between 18 and 60 years old who received the Ad26.COV2.S COVID-19 vaccine or a placebo. Specimen: peripheral blood, collected in a trial of Ad26.COV2.S vaccine versus placebo. This rearrangement joins TRBV18 to TRBJ1-1, with TRBD1 matching over 7 bases. CDR3 amino acids: CASSPLSVTNRGEAFF. In nucleotides, the CDR3 is TGTGCCAGCTCACCACTTTCGGTAACCAACAGGGGTGAAGCTTTCTTT.